This T cell receptor beta chain appears in the sequencing data of a study of identical twins. Study-wide points: Beta out-of-frame twin sharing showed a weaker excess.

The CDR3 runs to 13 residues. Germline V gene data show CDR1 as DFQATT and CDR2 as SNEGSKA (reference sequence). Germline trimming cut 5 bases from V and 0 bases from J; bases unmatched to any gene: 4. About this clonotype: Its antigen remains unknown.

From the 5' RACE reads, TCRdb called clonotypes with MiXCR, one entry per CDR3 protein. The sample records under 300,000 distinct CDR3 sequences, about an eighth being singletons. This sample also appeared in a second study, on yellow fever vaccine responses in identical twins. That paper states: Reportedly, the T cell response mounted by twins to vaccine seemed partly convergent, partly personalized.

The clonotype originates from a young woman in good health. This sequence joins TRBV20-1 and TRBJ2-7; TRBD1 aligns across 7 bases. The sample consisted of memory (CD45RO+) T cells sorted from blood. The CDR3 here is CSAWDSYSYEQYF. In DNA form, the CDR3 reads TGCAGTGCTTGGGACAGCTACTCCTACGAGCAGTACTTC.